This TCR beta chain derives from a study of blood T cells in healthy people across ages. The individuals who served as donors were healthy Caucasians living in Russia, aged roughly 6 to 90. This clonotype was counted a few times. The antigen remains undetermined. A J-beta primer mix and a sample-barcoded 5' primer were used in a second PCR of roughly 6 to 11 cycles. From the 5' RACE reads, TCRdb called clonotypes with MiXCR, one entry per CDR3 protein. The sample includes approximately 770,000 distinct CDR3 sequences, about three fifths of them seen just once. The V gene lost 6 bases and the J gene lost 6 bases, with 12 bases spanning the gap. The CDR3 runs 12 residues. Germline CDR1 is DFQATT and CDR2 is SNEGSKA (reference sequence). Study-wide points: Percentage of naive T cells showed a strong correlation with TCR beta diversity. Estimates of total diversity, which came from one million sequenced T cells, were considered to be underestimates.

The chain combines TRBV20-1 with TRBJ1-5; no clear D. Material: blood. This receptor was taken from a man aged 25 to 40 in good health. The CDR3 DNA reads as TGCAGTGCAAAGGACGTCGGTCAGCCCCAGCATTTT. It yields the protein CSAKDVGQPQHF.